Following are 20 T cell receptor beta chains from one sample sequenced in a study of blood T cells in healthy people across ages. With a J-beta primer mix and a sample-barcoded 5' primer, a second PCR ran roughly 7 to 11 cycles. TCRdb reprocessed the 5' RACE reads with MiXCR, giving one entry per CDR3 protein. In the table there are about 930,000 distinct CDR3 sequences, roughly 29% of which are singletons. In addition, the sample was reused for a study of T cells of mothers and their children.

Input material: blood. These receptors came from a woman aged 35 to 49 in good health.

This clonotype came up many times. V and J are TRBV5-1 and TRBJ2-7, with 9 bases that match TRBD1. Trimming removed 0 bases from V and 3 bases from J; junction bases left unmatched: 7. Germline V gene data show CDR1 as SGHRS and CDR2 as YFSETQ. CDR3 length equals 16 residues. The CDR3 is CASSLAAGTGNYEQYF. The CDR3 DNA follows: TGCGCCAGCAGCTTGGCCGCCGGGACAGGGAACTACGAGCAGTACTTC.

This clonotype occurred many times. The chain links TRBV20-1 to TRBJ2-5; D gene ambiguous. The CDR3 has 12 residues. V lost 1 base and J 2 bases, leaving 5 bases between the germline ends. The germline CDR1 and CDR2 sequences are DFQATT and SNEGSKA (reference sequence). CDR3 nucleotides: TGCAGTGCTAGAGGGCAGCAAGAGACCCAGTACTTC. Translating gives CSARGQQETQYF.

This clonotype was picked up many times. CDR3 amino acids: CASGLGLESDTQYF. The CDR3 nucleotides are TGTGCCAGCGGGCTAGGACTAGAATCAGATACGCAGTATTTT. The chain recombines TRBV7-9 with TRBJ2-3; 7 nucleotides match TRBD2. V shed 8 bases and J 4 bases; nucleotides not matched to a gene: 9. The CDR3 length is 14 residues. Germline V gives CDR1 SEHNR, CDR2 FQNEAQ (reference sequence).

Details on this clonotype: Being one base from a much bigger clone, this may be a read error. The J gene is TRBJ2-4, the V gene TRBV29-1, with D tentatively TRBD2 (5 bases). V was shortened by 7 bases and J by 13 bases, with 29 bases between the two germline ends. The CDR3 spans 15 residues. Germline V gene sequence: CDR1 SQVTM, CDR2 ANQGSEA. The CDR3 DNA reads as TGCAGCGCTAGGCGAGGAGGACGGGTACACAATGAGCAGTACTTC. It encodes CSARRGGRVHNEQYF.

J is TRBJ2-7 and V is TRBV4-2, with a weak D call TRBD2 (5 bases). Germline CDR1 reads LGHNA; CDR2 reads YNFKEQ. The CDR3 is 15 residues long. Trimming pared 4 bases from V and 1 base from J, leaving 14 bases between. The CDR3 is CASSRPELESYEQYF. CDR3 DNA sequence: TGTGCCAGCAGCCGGCCCGAACTAGAATCCTACGAGCAGTACTTC.

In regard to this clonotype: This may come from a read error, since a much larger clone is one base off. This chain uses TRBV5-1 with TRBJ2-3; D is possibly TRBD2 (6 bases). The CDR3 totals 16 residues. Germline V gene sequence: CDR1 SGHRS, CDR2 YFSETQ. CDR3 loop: CASSPGTSSDTDTRYF. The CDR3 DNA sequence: TGCGCCAGCAGCCCTGGGACTTCCAGCGACACAGATACGCGGTATTTT. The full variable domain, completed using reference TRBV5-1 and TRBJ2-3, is KAGVTQTPRYLIKTRGQQVTLSCSPISGHRSVSWYQQTPGQGLQFLFEYFSETQRNKGNFPGRFSGRQFSNSRSEMNVSTLELGDSALYLCASSPGTSSDTDTRYFGPGTRLTVL.

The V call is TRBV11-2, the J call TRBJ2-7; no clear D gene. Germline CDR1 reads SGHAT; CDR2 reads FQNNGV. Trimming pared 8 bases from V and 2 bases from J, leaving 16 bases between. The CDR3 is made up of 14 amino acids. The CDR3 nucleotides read TGTGCCAGCGGCCCTCTCCGCGGACCCTACGAGCAGTACTTC. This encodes CASGPLRGPYEQYF.

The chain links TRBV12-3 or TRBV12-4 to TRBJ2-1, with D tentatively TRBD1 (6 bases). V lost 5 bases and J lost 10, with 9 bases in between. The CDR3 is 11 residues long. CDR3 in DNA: TGTGCCAGCAGTCCCGGGACAGAGCAGTTCTTC. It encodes CASSPGTEQFF.

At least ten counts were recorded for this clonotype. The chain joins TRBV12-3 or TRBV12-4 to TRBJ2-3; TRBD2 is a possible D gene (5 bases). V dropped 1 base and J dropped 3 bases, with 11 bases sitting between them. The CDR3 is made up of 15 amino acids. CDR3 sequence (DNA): TGTGCCAGCAGTTTAGATGGACGGGGTACAGATACGCAGTATTTT. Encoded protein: CASSLDGRGTDTQYF.

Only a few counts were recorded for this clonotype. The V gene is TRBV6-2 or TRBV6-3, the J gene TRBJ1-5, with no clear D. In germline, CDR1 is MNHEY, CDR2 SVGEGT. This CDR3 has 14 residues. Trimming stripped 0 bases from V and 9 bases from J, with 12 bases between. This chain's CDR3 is CASSYSSPPGPQHF. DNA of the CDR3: TGTGCCAGCAGTTACTCGTCGCCTCCGGGGCCCCAGCATTTT.

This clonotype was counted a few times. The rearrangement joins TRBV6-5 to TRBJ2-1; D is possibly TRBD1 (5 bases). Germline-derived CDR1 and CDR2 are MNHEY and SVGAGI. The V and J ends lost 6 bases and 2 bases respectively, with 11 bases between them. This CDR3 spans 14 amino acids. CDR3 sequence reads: CASRWGRAYNEQFF. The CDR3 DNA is TGTGCCAGCAGGTGGGGCAGGGCCTACAATGAGCAGTTCTTC.

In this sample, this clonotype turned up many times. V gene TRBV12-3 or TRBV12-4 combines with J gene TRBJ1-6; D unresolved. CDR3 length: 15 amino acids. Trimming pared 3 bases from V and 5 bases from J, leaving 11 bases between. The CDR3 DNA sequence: TGTGCCAGCAGTTTTGGAGGATTCCATAATTCACCCCTCCACTTT. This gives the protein CASSFGGFHNSPLHF.

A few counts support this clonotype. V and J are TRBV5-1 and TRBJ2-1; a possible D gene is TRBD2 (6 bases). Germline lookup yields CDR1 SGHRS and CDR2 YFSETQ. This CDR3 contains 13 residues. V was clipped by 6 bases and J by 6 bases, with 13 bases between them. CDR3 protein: CASTGGGSNEQFF. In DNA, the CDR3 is TGCGCCAGCACCGGCGGAGGGAGCAATGAGCAGTTCTTC.

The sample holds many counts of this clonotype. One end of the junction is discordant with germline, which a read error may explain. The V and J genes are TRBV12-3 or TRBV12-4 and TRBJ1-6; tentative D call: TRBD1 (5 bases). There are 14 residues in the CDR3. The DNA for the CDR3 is TGTGCCAGCAGCTTAGGACAAGTGAATTCACCCCTCCACTTT. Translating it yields CASSLGQVNSPLHF.

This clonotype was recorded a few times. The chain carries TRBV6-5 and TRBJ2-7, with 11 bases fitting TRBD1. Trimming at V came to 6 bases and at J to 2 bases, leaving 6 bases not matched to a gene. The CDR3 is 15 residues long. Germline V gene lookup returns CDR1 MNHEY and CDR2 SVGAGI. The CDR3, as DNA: TGTGCCAGCAGGGAACCGGGACAGGGGGCCTACGAGCAGTACTTC. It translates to CASREPGQGAYEQYF.

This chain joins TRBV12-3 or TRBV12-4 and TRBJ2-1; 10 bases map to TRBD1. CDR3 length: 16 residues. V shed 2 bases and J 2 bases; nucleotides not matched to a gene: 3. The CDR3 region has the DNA TGTGCCAGCAGTTTATTCGGGACAGGGGCCTACAATGAGCAGTTCTTC. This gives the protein CASSLFGTGAYNEQFF.

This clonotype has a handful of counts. CDR3 in DNA: TGTGCCAGCGGCACAGTTTATAGCAATCAGCCCCAGCATTTT. The encoded protein is CASGTVYSNQPQHF. J is TRBJ1-5 and V is TRBV28; D ambiguous. V dropped 8 bases and J dropped 0 bases, with 11 bases sitting between them. Germline assignment: CDR1 MDHEN and CDR2 SYDVKM. This CDR3 has 14 residues.

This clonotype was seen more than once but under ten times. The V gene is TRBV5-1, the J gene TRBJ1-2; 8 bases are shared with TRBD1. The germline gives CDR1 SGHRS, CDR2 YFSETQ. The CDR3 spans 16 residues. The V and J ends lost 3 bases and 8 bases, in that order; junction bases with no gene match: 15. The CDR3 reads CASSSYRGQDLGGYTF. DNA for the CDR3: TGCGCCAGCAGCTCCTATCGGGGACAGGACTTAGGCGGCTACACCTTC.

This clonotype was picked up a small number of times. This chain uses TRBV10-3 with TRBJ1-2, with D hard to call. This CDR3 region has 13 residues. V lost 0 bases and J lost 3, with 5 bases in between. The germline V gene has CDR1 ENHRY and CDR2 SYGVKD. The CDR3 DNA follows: TGTGCCATCAGTGAGTCGGCCGACTATGGCTACACCTTC. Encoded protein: CAISESADYGYTF.

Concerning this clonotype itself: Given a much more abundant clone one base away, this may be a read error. CDR3 bases: TGTGCCAGCAGCTCGGAACAGTCCGGGGTAAAGCAGTACTTC. This codes for CASSSEQSGVKQYF. The V call is TRBV7-2, the J call TRBJ2-4, with D perhaps matching TRBD2 (5 bases). The CDR3 has 14 residues. V gave up 4 bases and J gave up 13 bases, with 20 bases separating them. CDR1 and CDR2 from the germline V gene are SGHTA and FQGNSA.